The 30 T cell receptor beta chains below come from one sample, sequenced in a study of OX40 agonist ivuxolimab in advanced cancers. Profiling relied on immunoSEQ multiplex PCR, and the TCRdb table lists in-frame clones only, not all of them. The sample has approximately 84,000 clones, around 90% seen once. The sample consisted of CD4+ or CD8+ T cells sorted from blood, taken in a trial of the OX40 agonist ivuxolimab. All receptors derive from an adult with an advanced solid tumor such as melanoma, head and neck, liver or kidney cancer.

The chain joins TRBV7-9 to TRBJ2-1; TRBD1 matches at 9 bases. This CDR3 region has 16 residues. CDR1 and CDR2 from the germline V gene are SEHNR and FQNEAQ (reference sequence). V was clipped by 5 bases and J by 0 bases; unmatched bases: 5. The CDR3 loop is CASSRGQGLSYNEQFF. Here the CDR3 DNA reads TGTGCCAGCAGCCGGGGACAGGGCCTCTCCTACAATGAGCAGTTCTTC.

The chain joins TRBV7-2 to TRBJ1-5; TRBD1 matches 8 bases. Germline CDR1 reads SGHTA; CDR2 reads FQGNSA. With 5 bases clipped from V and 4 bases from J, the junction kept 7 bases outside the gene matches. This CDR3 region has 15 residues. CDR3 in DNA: TGTGCCAGCAGCCTTGGGACAGGCTTAAATCAGCCCCAGCATTTT. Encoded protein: CASSLGTGLNQPQHF.

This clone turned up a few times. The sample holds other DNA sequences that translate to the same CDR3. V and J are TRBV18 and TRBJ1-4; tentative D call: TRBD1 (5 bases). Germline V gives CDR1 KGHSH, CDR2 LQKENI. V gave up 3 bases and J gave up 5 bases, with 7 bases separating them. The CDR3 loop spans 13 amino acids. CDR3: CASSPGGNEKLFF. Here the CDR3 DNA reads TGTGCCAGCTCACCGGGGGGGAATGAAAAACTGTTTTTT.

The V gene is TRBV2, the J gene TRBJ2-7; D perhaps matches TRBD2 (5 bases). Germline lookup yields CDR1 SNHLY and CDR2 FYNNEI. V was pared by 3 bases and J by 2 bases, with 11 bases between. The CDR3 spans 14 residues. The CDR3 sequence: CASSEGGLTYEQYF. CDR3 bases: TGTGCCAGCAGTGAGGGCGGACTCACCTACGAGCAGTACTTC.

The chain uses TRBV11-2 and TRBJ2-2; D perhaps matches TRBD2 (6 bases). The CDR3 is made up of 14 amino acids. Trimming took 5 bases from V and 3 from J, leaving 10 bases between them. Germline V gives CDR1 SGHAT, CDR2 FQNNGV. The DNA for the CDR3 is TGTGCCAGCAGCACCGGGACTTACACCGGGGAGCTGTTTTTT. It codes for CASSTGTYTGELFF.

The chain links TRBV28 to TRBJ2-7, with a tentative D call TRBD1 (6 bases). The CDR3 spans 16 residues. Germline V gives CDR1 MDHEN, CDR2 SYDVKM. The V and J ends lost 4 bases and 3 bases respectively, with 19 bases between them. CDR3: CASSWGRGRWIYEQYF. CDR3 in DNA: TGTGCCAGCAGTTGGGGCAGGGGACGTTGGATCTACGAGCAGTACTTC.

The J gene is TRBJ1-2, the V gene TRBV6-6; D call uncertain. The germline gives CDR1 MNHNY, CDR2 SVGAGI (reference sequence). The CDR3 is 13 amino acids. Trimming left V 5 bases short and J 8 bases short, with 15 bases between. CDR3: CASSGGLAGGYTF. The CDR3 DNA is TGTGCCAGCAGTGGAGGTCTCGCAGGAGGCTACACCTTC.

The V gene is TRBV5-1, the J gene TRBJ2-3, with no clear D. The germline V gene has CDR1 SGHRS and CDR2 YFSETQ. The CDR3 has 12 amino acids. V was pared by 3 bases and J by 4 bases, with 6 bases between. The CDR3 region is CASSSPPDTQYF. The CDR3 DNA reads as TGCGCCAGCAGCTCTCCACCAGATACGCAGTATTTT.

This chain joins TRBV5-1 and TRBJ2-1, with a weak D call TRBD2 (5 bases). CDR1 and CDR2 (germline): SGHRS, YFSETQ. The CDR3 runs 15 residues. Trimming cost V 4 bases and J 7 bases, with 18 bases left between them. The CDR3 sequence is CASSPAGETQNEQFF. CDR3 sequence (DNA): TGCGCCAGCAGCCCGGCGGGTGAAACCCAGAATGAGCAGTTCTTC.

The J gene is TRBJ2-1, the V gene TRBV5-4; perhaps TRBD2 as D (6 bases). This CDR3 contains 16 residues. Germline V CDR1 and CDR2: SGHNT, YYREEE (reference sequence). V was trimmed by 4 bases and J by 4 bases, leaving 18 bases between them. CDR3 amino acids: CASSPGTVVQYNEQFF. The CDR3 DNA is TGTGCCAGCAGCCCCGGGACTGTCGTACAATACAATGAGCAGTTCTTC.

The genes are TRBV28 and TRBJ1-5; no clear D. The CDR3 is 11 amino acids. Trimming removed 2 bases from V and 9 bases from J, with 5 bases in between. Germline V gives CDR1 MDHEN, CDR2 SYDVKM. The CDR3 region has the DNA TGTGCCAGCAGTTTAAAGTGGCCCCAGCATTTT. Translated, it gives CASSLKWPQHF.

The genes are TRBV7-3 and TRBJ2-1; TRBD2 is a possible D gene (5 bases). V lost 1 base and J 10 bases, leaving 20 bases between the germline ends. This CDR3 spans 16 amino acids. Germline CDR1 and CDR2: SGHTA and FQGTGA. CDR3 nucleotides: TGTGCCAGCAGCTTAAGCGGGCAGGTCCCACCAAGAGAGCAGTTCTTC. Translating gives CASSLSGQVPPREQFF.

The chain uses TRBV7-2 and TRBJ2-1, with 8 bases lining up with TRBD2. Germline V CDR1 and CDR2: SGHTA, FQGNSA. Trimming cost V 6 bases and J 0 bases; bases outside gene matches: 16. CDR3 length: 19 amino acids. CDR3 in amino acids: CASSLRTSRYLNSYNEQFF. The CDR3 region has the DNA TGTGCCAGCAGTCTCCGGACTAGCCGATACTTAAACTCCTACAATGAGCAGTTCTTC.

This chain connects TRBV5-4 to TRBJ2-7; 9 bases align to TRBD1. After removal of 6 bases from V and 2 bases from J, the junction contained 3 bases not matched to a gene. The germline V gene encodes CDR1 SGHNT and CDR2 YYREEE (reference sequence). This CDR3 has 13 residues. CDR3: CASNRQGAYEQYF. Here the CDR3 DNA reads TGTGCCAGCAACAGACAGGGGGCCTACGAGCAGTACTTC.

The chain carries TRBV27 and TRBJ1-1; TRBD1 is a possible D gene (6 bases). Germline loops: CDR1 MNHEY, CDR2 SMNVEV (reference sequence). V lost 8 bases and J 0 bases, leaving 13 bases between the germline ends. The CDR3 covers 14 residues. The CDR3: CASPGHPMNTEAFF. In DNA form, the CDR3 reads TGTGCCAGCCCGGGACATCCCATGAACACTGAAGCTTTCTTT.

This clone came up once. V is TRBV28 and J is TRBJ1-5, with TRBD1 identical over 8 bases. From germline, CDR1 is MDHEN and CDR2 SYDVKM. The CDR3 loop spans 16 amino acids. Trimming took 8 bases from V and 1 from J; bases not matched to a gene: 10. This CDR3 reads CASGTRTGRSNQPQHF. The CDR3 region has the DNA TGTGCCAGCGGGACTCGGACAGGGAGGAGCAATCAGCCCCAGCATTTT. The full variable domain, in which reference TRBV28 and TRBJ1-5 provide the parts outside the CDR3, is DVKVTQSSRYLVKRTGEKVFLECVQDMDHENMFWYRQDPGLGLRLIYFSYDVKMKEKGDIPEGYSVSREKKERFSLILESASTNQTSMYLCASGTRTGRSNQPQHFGDGTRLSIL.

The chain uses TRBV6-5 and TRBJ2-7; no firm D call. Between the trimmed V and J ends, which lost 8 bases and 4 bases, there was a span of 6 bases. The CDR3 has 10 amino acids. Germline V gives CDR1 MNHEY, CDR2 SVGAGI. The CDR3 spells CASGQYEQYF. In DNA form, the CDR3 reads TGTGCCAGCGGTCAGTACGAGCAGTACTTC.

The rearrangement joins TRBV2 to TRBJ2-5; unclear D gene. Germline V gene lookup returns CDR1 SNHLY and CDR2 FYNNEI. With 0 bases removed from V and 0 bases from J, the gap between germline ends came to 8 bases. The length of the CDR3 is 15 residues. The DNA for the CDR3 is TGTGCCAGCAGTGAAGCGTTCAGCTACCAAGAGACCCAGTACTTC. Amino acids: CASSEAFSYQETQYF. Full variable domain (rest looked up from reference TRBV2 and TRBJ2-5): EPEVTQTPSHQVTQMGQEVILRCVPISNHLYFYWYRQILGQKVEFLVSFYNNEISEKSEIFDDQFSVERPDGSNFTLKIRSTKLEDSAMYFCASSEAFSYQETQYFGPGTRLLVL.

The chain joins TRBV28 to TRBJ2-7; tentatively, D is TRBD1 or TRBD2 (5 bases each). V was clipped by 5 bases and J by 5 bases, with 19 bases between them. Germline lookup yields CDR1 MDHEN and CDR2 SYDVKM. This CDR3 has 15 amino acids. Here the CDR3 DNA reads TGTGCCAGCAGTCCCCGGGGCAGGGTCTCTCACGAGCAGTACTTC. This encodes CASSPRGRVSHEQYF.

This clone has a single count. CDR3 amino acids: CASFAVRAFSGANVLTF. CDR3 DNA: TGTGCCAGCTTCGCGGTCCGGGCCTTCTCTGGGGCCAACGTCCTGACTTTC. J is TRBJ2-6 and V is TRBV11-2, with no clear D. Germline CDR1 SGHAT, CDR2 FQNNGV. The CDR3 covers 17 residues. Trimming took off 8 bases at V and 0 bases at J, with 17 bases between the two ends.

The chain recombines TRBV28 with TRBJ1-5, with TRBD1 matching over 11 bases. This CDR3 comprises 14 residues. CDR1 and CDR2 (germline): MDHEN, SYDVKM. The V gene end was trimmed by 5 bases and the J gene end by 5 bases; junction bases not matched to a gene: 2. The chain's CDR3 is CASSRTGGHQPQHF. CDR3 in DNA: TGTGCCAGCAGTAGGACAGGGGGCCATCAGCCCCAGCATTTT.

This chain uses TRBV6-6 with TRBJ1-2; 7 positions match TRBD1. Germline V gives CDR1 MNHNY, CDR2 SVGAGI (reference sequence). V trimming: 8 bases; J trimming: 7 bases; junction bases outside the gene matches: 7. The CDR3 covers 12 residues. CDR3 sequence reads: CASRQGEGGYTF. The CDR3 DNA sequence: TGTGCCAGCCGACAGGGTGAGGGTGGCTACACCTTC.

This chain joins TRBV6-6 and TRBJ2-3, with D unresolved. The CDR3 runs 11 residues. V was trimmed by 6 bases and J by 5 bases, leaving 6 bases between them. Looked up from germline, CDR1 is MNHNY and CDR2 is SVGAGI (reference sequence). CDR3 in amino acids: CASSRRDTQYF. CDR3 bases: TGTGCCAGCAGCCGACGAGATACGCAGTATTTT.

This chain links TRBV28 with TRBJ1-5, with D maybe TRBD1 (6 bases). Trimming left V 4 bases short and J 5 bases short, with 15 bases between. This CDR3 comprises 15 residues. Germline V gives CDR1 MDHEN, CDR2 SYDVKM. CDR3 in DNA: TGTGCCAGCAGTTCCATACAGGGCCGGCATCAGCCCCAGCATTTT. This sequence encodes CASSSIQGRHQPQHF. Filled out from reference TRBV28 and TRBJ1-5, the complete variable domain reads DVKVTQSSRYLVKRTGEKVFLECVQDMDHENMFWYRQDPGLGLRLIYFSYDVKMKEKGDIPEGYSVSREKKERFSLILESASTNQTSMYLCASSSIQGRHQPQHFGDGTRLSIL.

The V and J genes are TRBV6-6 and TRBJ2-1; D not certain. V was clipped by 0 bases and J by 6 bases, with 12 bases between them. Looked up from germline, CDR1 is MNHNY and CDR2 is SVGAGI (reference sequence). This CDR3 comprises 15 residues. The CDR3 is CASSYSLLLVNEQFF. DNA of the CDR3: TGTGCCAGCAGTTACTCCCTTTTACTGGTCAATGAGCAGTTCTTC.

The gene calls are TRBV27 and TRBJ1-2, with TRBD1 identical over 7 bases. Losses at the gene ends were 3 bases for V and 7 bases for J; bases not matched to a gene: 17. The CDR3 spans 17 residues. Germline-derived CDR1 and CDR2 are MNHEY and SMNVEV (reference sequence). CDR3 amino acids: CASSFFMAGGEEGGYTF. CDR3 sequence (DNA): TGTGCCAGCAGTTTTTTTATGGCAGGGGGAGAAGAAGGTGGCTACACCTTC.

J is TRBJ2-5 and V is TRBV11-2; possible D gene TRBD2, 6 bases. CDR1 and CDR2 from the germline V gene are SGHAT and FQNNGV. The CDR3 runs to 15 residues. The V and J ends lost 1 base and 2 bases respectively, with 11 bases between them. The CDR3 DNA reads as TGTGCCAGCAGCTTAGTAGCGGATTTACAAGAGACCCAGTACTTC. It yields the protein CASSLVADLQETQYF.

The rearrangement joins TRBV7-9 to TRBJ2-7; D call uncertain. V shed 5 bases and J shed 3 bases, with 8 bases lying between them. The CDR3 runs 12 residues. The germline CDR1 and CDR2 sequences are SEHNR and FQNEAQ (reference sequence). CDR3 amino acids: CASSPKNYEQYF. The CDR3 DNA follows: TGTGCCAGCAGCCCAAAGAACTACGAGCAGTACTTC. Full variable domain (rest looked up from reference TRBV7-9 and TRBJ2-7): DTGVSQNPRHKITKRGQNVTFRCDPISEHNRLYWYRQTLGQGPEFLTYFQNEAQLEKSRLLSDRFSAERPKGSFSTLEIQRTEQGDSAMYLCASSPKNYEQYFGPGTRLTVT.

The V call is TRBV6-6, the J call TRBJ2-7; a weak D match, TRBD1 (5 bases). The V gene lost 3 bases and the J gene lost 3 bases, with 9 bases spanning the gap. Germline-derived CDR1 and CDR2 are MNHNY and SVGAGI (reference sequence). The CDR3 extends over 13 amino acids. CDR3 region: CASSYSRVYEQYF. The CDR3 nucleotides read TGTGCCAGCAGTTATTCCAGGGTCTACGAGCAGTACTTC.

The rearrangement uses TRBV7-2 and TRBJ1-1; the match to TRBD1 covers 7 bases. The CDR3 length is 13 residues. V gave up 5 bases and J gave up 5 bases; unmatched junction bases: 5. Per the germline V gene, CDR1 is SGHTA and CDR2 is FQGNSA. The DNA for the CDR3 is TGTGCCAGCAGCCGGCAGGGGGGAACTGAAGCTTTCTTT. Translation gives CASSRQGGTEAFF.